Listed below are T cell receptor beta chains from one sample, sequenced in a study of blood T cell repertoires in COVID-19. The protocol was immunoSEQ multiplex PCR, while the TCRdb copy is restricted to in-frame clones and leaves out a portion. The data hold around 42,000 clones, with around 90% observed a single time. Sequencing was carried out using peripheral blood. Source of these receptors: a man aged 50-59 years with active COVID-19. Both conserved end residues are part of each CDR3.

j_gene | v_gene | CDR3aa
TRBJ2-2 | TRBV27 | CASRGGGSGELFF
TRBJ2-1 | TRBV5-4 | CASRAGSTFNNEQFF
TRBJ1-4 | TRBV5-1 | CASSLGTGVFATNEKLFF
TRBJ2-5 | TRBV30 | CAWSVRLAETQYF
TRBJ1-3 | TRBV9 | CASSPPPDRAISGNTIYF
TRBJ1-4 | TRBV5-5 | CASSYTYGGSYEKLFF
TRBJ1-1 | TRBV18 | CASSPGQGGNTEAFF
TRBJ2-7 | TRBV2 | CASGPRGGRLYEQYF
TRBJ2-5 | TRBV18 | CASSPPVAAETQYF
TRBJ2-7 | TRBV2 | CASTLSGGAYEQYF
TRBJ2-1 | TRBV3-1/TRBV3-2 | CASSQDVLRQFF
TRBJ1-1 | TRBV2 | CASIEQGVVEGAEAFF
TRBJ2-5 | TRBV6-5 | CASSYYSGTWRETQYF
TRBJ1-2 | TRBV9 | CASSPGTDYGYTF
TRBJ2-5 | TRBV30 | CAWSQDRGKTQYF
TRBJ2-2 | TRBV4-1 | CASSQDPGTNTGELFF
TRBJ2-1 | TRBV7-9 | CASSFRDRFHNEQFF
TRBJ1-5 | TRBV6-5 | CASSTQGDQPQHF
TRBJ2-1 | TRBV14 | CASRQQDNEQFF
TRBJ1-4 | TRBV28 | CASSLSDEKLFF
TRBJ2-3 | TRBV15 | CATSRGPGTSGDTDTQYF
TRBJ2-6 | TRBV18 | CASSPRTVSSGANVLTF
TRBJ2-7 | TRBV24-1 | CATRTGEDYEQYF
TRBJ2-7 | TRBV7-2 | CASSLHQGGYEQYF
TRBJ1-2 | TRBV11-2 | CASSLGRQGRGYTF
TRBJ2-5 | TRBV13 | CASSLTPQETQYF
TRBJ1-5 | TRBV18 | CASSPQEYQPQHF
TRBJ1-6 | TRBV6-1 | CASSDGGQTFNSPLHF
TRBJ2-7 | TRBV5-4 | CASSLDRREQYF
TRBJ2-7 | TRBV7-2 | CASSSPGLGQYF
TRBJ1-2 | TRBV2 | CASKGQGVNYGYTF
TRBJ2-2 | TRBV4-3 | CASSQVTGLGTGELFF
TRBJ2-5 | TRBV2 | CASSGDSQETQYF
TRBJ2-1 | TRBV5-6 | CASSRRLAGNEQFF
TRBJ1-2 | TRBV5-1 | CASSQPGTDYGYTF
TRBJ1-5 | TRBV3-1/TRBV3-2 | CASSQGVGGVGNQPQHF
TRBJ2-7 | TRBV24-1 | CATQGLSYEQYF
TRBJ2-1 | TRBV29-1 | CSVPTSRAYNEQFF
TRBJ2-5 | TRBV2 | CASSGKPGTGIRETQYF
TRBJ1-5 | TRBV6-6 | CASSYFAGAGGEPQHF
TRBJ2-5 | TRBV7-9 | CASSSWWNSQETQYF
TRBJ2-3 | TRBV24-1 | CATSAGLTSGGTDTQYF
TRBJ1-4 | TRBV4-3 | CASSQDGTGREKLFF
TRBJ2-3 | TRBV11-2 | CASSLGLAGWDTQYF
TRBJ1-5 | TRBV7-2 | CASSLSRTGGTWSQHF
TRBJ1-2 | TRBV4-1 | CASSQEAGGVAGYTF
TRBJ1-2 | TRBV30 | CAWSSGASGYTF
TRBJ1-2 | TRBV4-3 | CASSQGVQVGGYTF
TRBJ1-4 | TRBV5-1 | CASSSSLTTTNEKLFF
TRBJ2-3 | TRBV6-5 | CASSYSYTLSTDTQYF
TRBJ1-4 | TRBV2 | CASILQGAGEKLFF
TRBJ2-5 | TRBV11-2 | CASSVPRGYQETQYF
TRBJ1-6 | TRBV11-3 | CASSLRSQNSPLHF
TRBJ2-7 | TRBV20-1 | CSASPGNHEQYF
TRBJ2-2 | TRBV5-1 | CASSPGDTGELFF
TRBJ2-2 | TRBV18 | CASSPPGTGASGELFF
TRBJ2-3 | TRBV11-2 | CASSLVRSDTQYF